The text below deals with one TCR beta chain. In its sample, this clonotype was seen once. Its antigen is still unknown. Germline and junction disagree at one end, which may indicate a read error. This entry is derived from a study of immune heterogeneity within non-small cell lung tumors (dated by TCRdb to the late 2010s). Describing the broader study: By histology, several squamous cell carcinomas, about nine non-squamous carcinomas and 1 tumor not otherwise specified were included. To examine intratumoral immune heterogeneity, the study used whole-exome sequencing, RNA-seq and TCR beta repertoire sequencing on multiple spatially distinct regions of each NSCLC tumor. TCR repertoires were analyzed from some 59 tumor loci of some 14 patients, whereas transcriptome data were available for only about 43 loci from about a dozen patients. Neoantigen binding to each patient's HLA alleles was predicted with netMHCpan-3.0 for mutant peptides of 8 to 11 amino acids.

Paper-wide results and their limitations: Within a patient, the same dominant CDR3B clonotypes appeared at multiple loci, but different tumor locations also contained unique high-frequency clones. Local T-cell repertoire clonality showed a statistically significant but moderate positive correlation with local tumor mutational burden (R 0.3 to 0.35). Individual patients mostly had different high-frequency TCR beta clonotypes.

Including cysteine and phenylalanine, the CDR3 has 14 amino acids. Left in the record is the CDR3 DNA by itself, 42 bases read in frame from the first base. The germline V gene provides CDR1 SGDLS and CDR2 YYNGEE. Genomic DNA extracted from bulk tumor tissue served as TCR template, with 600 ng gDNA amplified per sample. During surgery, multiple biopsies were taken from each primary tumor and placed as far apart as possible within the tumor mass. The study cohort was described as untreated and was composed of newly diagnosed NSCLC cases undergoing curative surgery. The donors were approximately 15 patients with newly diagnosed non-small cell lung cancer who were having surgery with curative intent. A couple of independent pathologists reviewed the resected tumor masses. Only DNA and RNA samples of high quality went on to sequencing. The TCR beta CDR3 region was amplified with a multiplex PCR system, in which a first round of 9 to 10 cycles was run using 32 V-gene forward and 13 J-gene reverse primers. A QIAGEN Multiplex PCR Kit was used for first-round PCR, and the primer sequences were filed in Chinese patent CN105087789A. Illumina universal primers were attached in a second round of PCR run with the Phusion High-Fidelity PCR Kit. Sequencing of the TCR libraries was done on the Illumina HiSeq X Ten platform in paired-end mode with a 151 bp read length. Turning to the authors' computational methods: Reads without multiplex PCR primers were removed using Cutadapt, read pairs were merged using PEAR, and CDR3 regions were called using MiXCR with default settings. Repertoire diversity was assessed by Shannon entropy, and clonality was calculated as one minus the Shannon entropy divided by the ln of the count of productive unique sequences. Dominant or high-frequency T-cell clones were defined as clonotypes at frequencies of at least 0.5%. Using fastp trimming at Q25 and MiXCR clonotype assembly, TCRdb reanalyzed the public sequencing data and kept in-frame beta chains. Rows are unified per CDR3 protein, each entry keeping the most common DNA and genes. The V and J calls were determined by TCRdb, not by the authors. This sample is represented by about 12,000 distinct CDR3 sequences; roughly 22% of them were singletons. The ten largest clones capture under 5.5% of the sample.

Sequenced material: lung tumor tissue. Recombination joined TRBV9 with TRBJ2-1; a stretch of 11 junction bases matches TRBD2. The TCR comes from a man in his sixties with non-small cell lung cancer. In nucleotide form, the sequence is TGTGCCATCAGCCCACTAGCGGGAGTGCTTGAGCAGTTCTTC. The resulting protein is CAISPLAGVLEQFF.